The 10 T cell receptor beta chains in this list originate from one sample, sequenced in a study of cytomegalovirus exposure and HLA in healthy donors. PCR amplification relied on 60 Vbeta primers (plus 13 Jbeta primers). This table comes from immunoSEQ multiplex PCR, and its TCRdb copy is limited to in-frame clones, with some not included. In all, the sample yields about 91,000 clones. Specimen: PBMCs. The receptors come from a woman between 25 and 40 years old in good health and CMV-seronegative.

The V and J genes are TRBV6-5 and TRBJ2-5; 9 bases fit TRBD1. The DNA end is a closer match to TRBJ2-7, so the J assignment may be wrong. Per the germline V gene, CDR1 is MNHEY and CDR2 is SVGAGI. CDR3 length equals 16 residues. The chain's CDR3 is CASSYEGQGLSYEQYF. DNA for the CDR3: TGTGCCAGCAGTTACGAAGGACAGGGGCTCTCCTACGAGCAGTACTTC.

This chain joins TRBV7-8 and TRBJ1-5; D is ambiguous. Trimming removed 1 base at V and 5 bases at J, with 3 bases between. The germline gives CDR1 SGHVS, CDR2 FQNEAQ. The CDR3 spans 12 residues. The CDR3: CASSLDYQPQHF. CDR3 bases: TGTGCCAGCAGCTTAGACTATCAGCCCCAGCATTTT.

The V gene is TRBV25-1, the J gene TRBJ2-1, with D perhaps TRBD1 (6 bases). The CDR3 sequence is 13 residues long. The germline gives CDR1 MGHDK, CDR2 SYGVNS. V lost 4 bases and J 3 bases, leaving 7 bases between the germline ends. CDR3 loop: CASSVDSYNEQFF. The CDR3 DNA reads TGTGCCAGCAGTGTGGACAGCTACAATGAGCAGTTCTTC.

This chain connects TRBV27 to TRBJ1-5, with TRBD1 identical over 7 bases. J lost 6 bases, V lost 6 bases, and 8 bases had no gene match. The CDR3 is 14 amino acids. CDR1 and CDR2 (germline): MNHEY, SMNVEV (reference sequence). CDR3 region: CASRSVQGFQPQHF. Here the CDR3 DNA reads TGTGCCAGCAGAAGTGTACAGGGGTTTCAGCCCCAGCATTTT.

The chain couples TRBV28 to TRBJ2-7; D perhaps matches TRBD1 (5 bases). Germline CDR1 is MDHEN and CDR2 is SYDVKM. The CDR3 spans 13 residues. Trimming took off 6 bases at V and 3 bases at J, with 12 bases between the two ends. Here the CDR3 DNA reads TGTGCCAGCAGCTTCATGCAGGGCTACGAGCAGTACTTC. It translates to CASSFMQGYEQYF.

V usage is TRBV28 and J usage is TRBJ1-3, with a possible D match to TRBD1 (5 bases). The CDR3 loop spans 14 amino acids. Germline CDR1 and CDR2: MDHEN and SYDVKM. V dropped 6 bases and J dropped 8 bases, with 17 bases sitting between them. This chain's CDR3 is CASSTLPGRHTIYF. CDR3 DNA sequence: TGTGCCAGCAGCACCTTACCAGGGAGGCACACCATATATTTT.

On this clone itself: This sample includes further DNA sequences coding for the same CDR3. The CDR3 here is CASSLGQGAYEQYF. The CDR3 coding sequence is TGCGCCAGCAGCCTCGGACAGGGGGCCTACGAGCAGTACTTC. The chain employs TRBV5-1 and TRBJ2-7; 10 bases agree with TRBD1. CDR3 size: 14 residues. CDR1 SGHRS and CDR2 YFSETQ come from the germline V gene. The V and J ends lost 4 bases and 2 bases, in that order; junction bases with no gene match: 3.

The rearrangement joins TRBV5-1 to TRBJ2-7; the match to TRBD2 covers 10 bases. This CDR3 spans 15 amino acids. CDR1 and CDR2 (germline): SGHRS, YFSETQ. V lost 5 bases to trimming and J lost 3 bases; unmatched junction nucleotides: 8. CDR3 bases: TGCGCCAGCAGTCAGACTAGCGGGTTGATCTACGAGCAGTACTTC. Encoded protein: CASSQTSGLIYEQYF.

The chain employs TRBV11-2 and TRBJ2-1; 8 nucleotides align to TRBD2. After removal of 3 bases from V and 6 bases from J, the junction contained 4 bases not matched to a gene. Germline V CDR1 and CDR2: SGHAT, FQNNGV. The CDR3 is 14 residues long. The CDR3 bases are TGTGCCAGCAGCTTCACTACTAGCGGCAATGAGCAGTTCTTC. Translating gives CASSFTTSGNEQFF. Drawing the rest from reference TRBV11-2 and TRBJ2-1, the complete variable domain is EAGVAQSPRYKIIEKRQSVAFWCNPISGHATLYWYQQILGQGPKLLIQFQNNGVVDDSQLPKDRFSAERLKGVDSTLKIQPAKLEDSAVYLCASSFTTSGNEQFFGPGTRLTVL.

Here the CDR3 DNA reads TGTGCCAGCAGCGCGGTACGAAGCTCCTACGAGCAGTACTTC. It encodes CASSAVRSSYEQYF. The J gene is TRBJ2-5, the V gene TRBV13; no definite D call. Gene TRBJ2-7 matches the end of the DNA better, so the J call may be wrong. Germline lookup yields CDR1 PRHDT and CDR2 FYEKMQ (reference sequence). There are 14 residues in the CDR3.